Below are 18 T cell receptor beta chains sequenced from a single sample in a study of technical replicates of blood from a few donors. Measured with immunoSEQ multiplex PCR; TCRdb has only the in-frame clones, and not every one. Among fewer than 95,000 clones, over 90% were seen once, and the ten largest hold 0.25%. Material for sequencing was T cells isolated from PBMCs. The source of these receptors is a human donor in good health.

The chain links TRBV5-1 to TRBJ1-1, with D tentatively TRBD1 (5 bases). There are 12 residues in the CDR3. Trimming cost V 7 bases and J 5 bases, with 12 bases left between them. The germline V gene has CDR1 SGHRS and CDR2 YFSETQ. CDR3 residues: CASLGGDTEAFF. CDR3 bases: TGCGCCAGCTTGGGGGGGGATACTGAAGCTTTCTTT.

The chain is built from TRBV7-9 and TRBJ1-5; D unresolved. The V and J ends lost 5 bases and 2 bases respectively, with 10 bases between them. CDR3 length: 14 residues. Germline CDR1 SEHNR, CDR2 FQNEAQ (reference sequence). For the CDR3, the DNA is TGTGCCAGCAGCGCAGTAAGTGGCAATCAGCCCCAGCATTTT. This translates into CASSAVSGNQPQHF.

The gene calls are TRBV5-1 and TRBJ2-1, with D possibly matching TRBD2 (5 bases). V was trimmed by 0 bases and J by 7 bases, leaving 14 bases between them. The germline V gene has CDR1 SGHRS and CDR2 YFSETQ. The CDR3 covers 15 residues. CDR3 amino acids: CASSLVSLASNEQFF. CDR3 nucleotides: TGCGCCAGCAGCTTGGTGTCCCTAGCTAGTAATGAGCAGTTCTTC.

By share, this clone ranks as medium-sized. The chain has TRBV2 and TRBJ1-5; 7 bases fit TRBD1. CDR1 is SNHLY and CDR2 is FYNNEI in the germline V gene. V was pared by 3 bases and J by 6 bases, with 5 bases of the junction left unmatched. The CDR3 has 14 residues. Here the CDR3 DNA reads TGTGCCAGCAGTGATAGGGGGCTCAGTCAGCCCCAGCATTTT. Translation: CASSDRGLSQPQHF.

The chain is built from TRBV12-5 and TRBJ1-5; D uncertain. Germline values: CDR1 LGHNT, CDR2 FRNRAP. The length of the CDR3 is 17 residues. Trimming cost V 6 bases and J 3 bases, with 21 bases left between them. CDR3 DNA sequence: TGTGCTAGTGGGCCACCTCCGGGTGCCGTCGTCAATCAGCCCCAGCATTTT. Amino acid sequence: CASGPPPGAVVNQPQHF. Looking up the rest from reference TRBV12-5 and TRBJ1-5 gives the full variable domain: DARVTQTPRHKVTEMGQEVTMRCQPILGHNTVFWYRQTMMQGLELLAYFRNRAPLDDSGMPKDRFSAEMPDATLATLKIQPSEPRDSAVYFCASGPPPGAVVNQPQHFGDGTRLSIL.

The V call is TRBV9, the J call TRBJ2-2; no firm D call. CDR1 and CDR2 (germline): SGDLS, YYNGEE. This CDR3 is 14 amino acids long. V lost 4 bases and J 8 bases, leaving 15 bases between the germline ends. Here the CDR3 DNA reads TGTGCCAGCAGCCCATACTCAACCCCGGGGGAGCTGTTTTTT. It translates to CASSPYSTPGELFF.

The gene calls are TRBV27 and TRBJ2-7; D is unclear. Trimming removed 3 bases from V and 3 bases from J, with 15 bases in between. The CDR3 spans 15 residues. The germline gives CDR1 MNHEY, CDR2 SMNVEV (reference sequence). The CDR3, as DNA: TGTGCCAGCAGTTTCCACAGAAATGCCCGCTACGAGCAGTACTTC. It specifies CASSFHRNARYEQYF.

The chain combines TRBV18 with TRBJ2-7; possible D gene TRBD2, 6 bases. This CDR3 has 14 residues. V lost 4 bases to trimming and J lost 7 bases, with 17 bases between them. Germline values: CDR1 KGHSH, CDR2 LQKENI. The CDR3 region is CASSLGRRSLEQYF. DNA of the CDR3: TGTGCCAGCTCACTCGGGAGACGTTCTTTGGAGCAGTACTTC.

This chain uses TRBV27 with TRBJ2-5; TRBD2 is a possible D gene (5 bases). The CDR3 spans 15 residues. V was pared by 2 bases and J by 3 bases, with 13 bases between. Per germline, CDR1 MNHEY and CDR2 SMNVEV (reference sequence). The CDR3 sequence is CASSLTGVVKETQYF. The CDR3 coding sequence is TGTGCCAGCAGTTTAACCGGGGTCGTAAAAGAGACCCAGTACTTC.

The rearrangement links TRBV9 to TRBJ1-1; weak D call: TRBD1 (5 bases). The germline CDR1 and CDR2 sequences are SGDLS and YYNGEE. With 4 bases removed from V and 0 bases from J, the gap between germline ends came to 7 bases. CDR3 length equals 13 residues. The CDR3 reads CASSRGMNTEAFF. As DNA, the CDR3 is TGTGCCAGCAGCAGGGGTATGAACACTGAAGCTTTCTTT.

This sequence joins TRBV11-2 and TRBJ2-7; 9 bases map to TRBD2. The CDR3 totals 15 residues. Germline lookup yields CDR1 SGHAT and CDR2 FQNNGV. The J segment lost 1 base and the V segment lost 7 bases, leaving 8 bases of the junction unmatched. CDR3 sequence (DNA): TGTGCCAGCATCCCGGAGCGGGGGGTATCCTACGAGCAGTACTTC. The encoded protein is CASIPERGVSYEQYF.

This chain links TRBV2 with TRBJ2-5; 7 bases map to TRBD2. TRBJ2-7 explains the end of the DNA better; the J call may be wrong. Germline assignment: CDR1 SNHLY and CDR2 FYNNEI. The CDR3 length is 13 residues. This CDR3 reads CASNGGSGYEQYF. The CDR3 DNA reads TGTGCCAGCAACGGCGGGAGCGGCTACGAGCAGTACTTC.

CDR3 nucleotides: TGCGCCAGCAGCCCAGGGGACAGGCCGGGGGTCCTGACTTTC. It yields the protein CASSPGDRPGVLTF. This chain links TRBV5-1 with TRBJ2-6; 8 nucleotides line up with TRBD1. This CDR3 spans 14 amino acids. Germline trimming cut 4 bases from V and 13 bases from J; bases unmatched to any gene: 10. Germline CDR1 is SGHRS and CDR2 is YFSETQ.

This chain connects TRBV11-1 to TRBJ2-5; D might be TRBD2 (5 bases). The germline V gene has CDR1 SGHAT and CDR2 FQDESV (reference sequence). Trimming stripped 5 bases from V and 4 bases from J, with 20 bases between. The CDR3 contains 16 residues. The CDR3 DNA reads TGTGCCAGCAGCCAACAAAGAGGGAGATCAGGAGAGACCCAGTACTTC. It codes for CASSQQRGRSGETQYF.

This sequence joins TRBV28 and TRBJ2-7; 8 bases align to TRBD1. V lost 5 bases to trimming and J lost 2 bases; unmatched junction nucleotides: 11. This CDR3 contains 16 residues. In germline, CDR1 is MDHEN, CDR2 SYDVKM. The CDR3 DNA is TGTGCCAGCAGTCCTTCCTTTGAGACAGGGGCCTACGAGCAGTACTTC. Protein: CASSPSFETGAYEQYF.

This chain uses TRBV28 with TRBJ2-7; TRBD1 agrees at 8 bases. The trim removed 8 bases at V and 3 bases at J, leaving 3 bases unmatched. The V gene's germline CDR1 is MDHEN and CDR2 SYDVKM. The CDR3 runs to 12 residues. CDR3: CASYDRGYEQYF. In DNA form, the CDR3 reads TGTGCCAGCTATGACAGGGGCTACGAGCAGTACTTC.

The rearrangement joins TRBV6-5 to TRBJ2-1; possible D gene TRBD2, 5 bases. The germline CDR1 and CDR2 sequences are MNHEY and SVGAGI. Trimming left V 5 bases short and J 0 bases short, with 11 bases between. The CDR3 is made up of 15 amino acids. The CDR3 sequence is CASSLRLSSYNEQFF. CDR3 coding DNA: TGTGCCAGCAGTCTCCGACTAAGCTCCTACAATGAGCAGTTCTTC.

In this sample, this clone turned up once. The genes are TRBV7-6 and TRBJ2-7; D is unresolved. The CDR3 is made up of 15 amino acids. With 5 bases removed from V and 0 bases from J, the gap between germline ends came to 14 bases. Germline CDR1 SGHVS, CDR2 FNYEAQ. For the CDR3, the DNA is TGTGCCAGCAGCGACCTGGGCCGGAACTCCTACGAGCAGTACTTC. Its protein is CASSDLGRNSYEQYF.